This T cell receptor beta chain came from a study of OX40 agonist ivuxolimab in advanced cancers. About the research overall: Administration of intravenous ivuxolimab to patients occurred every 2 weeks at 0.01 to 10 mg/kg. Dose-escalation patients had hepatocellular carcinoma, melanoma, renal cell or head and neck cancer.

Trimming took 7 bases from V and 4 from J; bases not matched to a gene: 9. This CDR3 has 14 residues. Germline lookup yields CDR1 SGHRS and CDR2 YFSETQ. TCRdb's copy holds only in-frame clones and misses some; the assay was immunoSEQ multiplex PCR. This sample has tens of thousands of clones; roughly 83% occur once, and the top ten carry under 3%. About this clone: Antigen: not known.

Regarding the study as a whole: On average, CD8+ T cells showed a greater number of expanded clones than CD4+.

The receptor was isolated from an adult with an advanced solid tumor such as melanoma, head and neck, liver or kidney cancer. J is TRBJ1-2 and V is TRBV5-1, with 8 nucleotides matching TRBD1. Sequences were derived from CD4+ or CD8+ T cells sorted from blood, sampled in a trial of the OX40 agonist ivuxolimab. The CDR3 coding sequence is TGCGCCAGCGGCGGACAGGGAAGAGGCTATGGCTACACCTTC. Its translation: CASGGQGRGYGYTF.